One and the same sample provided the 20 T cell receptor beta chains below, sequenced in a study of blood T cell repertoires in COVID-19. The table came from immunoSEQ multiplex PCR; TCRdb's copy has only in-frame clones and leaves some out. Of some 190,000 clones listed, approximately 84% are singletons. The sample taken for sequencing was peripheral blood. The receptor set was obtained from a woman in her 70s with active or convalescent COVID-19.

This sequence joins TRBV6-6 and TRBJ2-7; tentatively, D is TRBD1 (5 bases). With 0 bases removed from V and 5 bases from J, the gap between germline ends came to 8 bases. Germline V gives CDR1 MNHNY, CDR2 SVGAGI (reference sequence). The CDR3 spans 13 residues. CDR3 amino acids: CASSYSQGDEQYF. The CDR3 nucleotides read TGTGCCAGCAGTTACTCACAAGGGGACGAGCAGTACTTC.

The chain uses TRBV2 and TRBJ2-7; D ambiguous. The CDR3 covers 15 residues. V lost 2 bases to trimming and J lost 3 bases, with 14 bases between them. Germline assignment: CDR1 SNHLY and CDR2 FYNNEI. DNA of the CDR3: TGTGCCAGCAGTGAACCGCAGGTGTGGCTCTACGAGCAGTACTTC. Protein: CASSEPQVWLYEQYF.

V is TRBV15 and J is TRBJ1-2, with 8 nucleotides matching TRBD1. The germline gives CDR1 LNHNV, CDR2 YYDKDF (reference sequence). The trim removed 0 bases at V and 6 bases at J, leaving 6 bases unmatched. The CDR3 extends over 15 amino acids. The CDR3 reads CATSRDQTGGHGYTF. In nucleotides, the CDR3 is TGTGCCACCAGCAGAGATCAAACAGGGGGTCATGGCTACACCTTC.

This chain joins TRBV5-1 and TRBJ2-5, with D perhaps matching TRBD2 (6 bases). This CDR3 is 13 amino acids long. V was cut by 5 bases and J by 4 bases, with 12 bases left in between. The germline V gene encodes CDR1 SGHRS and CDR2 YFSETQ. The CDR3 coding sequence is TGCGCCAGCAGGGGAGGTGTTTTAGAGACCCAGTACTTC. It is translated as CASRGGVLETQYF.

The chain employs TRBV5-5 and TRBJ1-3; D remains unclear. The V gene lost 4 bases and the J gene lost 3 bases, with 17 bases spanning the gap. Germline assignment: CDR1 SGHKS and CDR2 YYEKEE (reference sequence). The CDR3 sequence is 16 residues long. CDR3 residues: CASSSGRPRDGNTIYF. The CDR3 DNA reads TGTGCCAGCAGCAGCGGTAGACCAAGAGATGGAAACACCATATATTTT.

V is TRBV11-2 and J is TRBJ2-3; 9 nucleotides agree with TRBD2. The junction had 5 bases not matched to a gene; V was cut back by 5 bases and J by 8 bases. Germline V gene data show CDR1 as SGHAT and CDR2 as FQNNGV. The CDR3 runs to 13 residues. This chain's CDR3 is CASSRAGGGTQYF. CDR3 in DNA: TGTGCCAGCAGCCGCGCGGGAGGGGGTACGCAGTATTTT.

V usage is TRBV5-1 and J usage is TRBJ2-1; D is ambiguous. Germline V gene lookup returns CDR1 SGHRS and CDR2 YFSETQ. Trimming removed 3 bases from V and 4 bases from J, with 11 bases in between. This CDR3 spans 14 amino acids. The CDR3 DNA reads TGCGCCAGCAGCTCCGGCTCGGGTTACAATGAGCAGTTCTTC. This sequence encodes CASSSGSGYNEQFF. Together with reference TRBV5-1 and TRBJ2-1, the CDR3 gives the full variable domain: KAGVTQTPRYLIKTRGQQVTLSCSPISGHRSVSWYQQTPGQGLQFLFEYFSETQRNKGNFPGRFSGRQFSNSRSEMNVSTLELGDSALYLCASSSGSGYNEQFFGPGTRLTVL.

The rearrangement links TRBV5-1 to TRBJ2-3; TRBD2 matches at 14 bases. Germline V gene data show CDR1 as SGHRS and CDR2 as YFSETQ. This CDR3 has 19 amino acids. V was clipped by 4 bases and J by 0 bases; unmatched bases: 10. For the CDR3, the DNA is TGCGCCAGCAGCCGGGGACTAGCGGGAGATAGAGCTAGCACAGATACGCAGTATTTT. The encoded protein is CASSRGLAGDRASTDTQYF.

Only one count was recorded for this clone. The J gene is TRBJ1-1, the V gene TRBV5-5; the D gene is possibly TRBD1 (6 bases). The germline CDR1 and CDR2 sequences are SGHKS and YYEKEE (reference sequence). This CDR3 is built from 15 residues. The germline V and J ends were trimmed by 6 bases and 0 bases, with 15 bases remaining between them. In DNA, the CDR3 is TGTGCCAGCACCCGATTCGGACAGCTGAACACTGAAGCTTTCTTT. It codes for CASTRFGQLNTEAFF.

This clone was seen a single time. The chain recombines TRBV6-6 with TRBJ1-3; a weak D match, TRBD1 (5 bases). The CDR3 is 16 residues long. Germline V gene sequence: CDR1 MNHNY, CDR2 SVGAGI (reference sequence). Trimming removed 6 bases from V and 0 bases from J, with 15 bases in between. DNA for the CDR3: TGTGCCAGCAGCCTAACCATTGACAGCTCTGGAAACACCATATATTTT. This codes for CASSLTIDSSGNTIYF.

This chain connects TRBV15 to TRBJ2-1; 7 bases map to TRBD2. Germline CDR1 and CDR2: LNHNV and YYDKDF (reference sequence). Germline trimming cut 7 bases from V and 0 bases from J; bases unmatched to any gene: 3. The CDR3 is 14 amino acids. CDR3 DNA sequence: TGTGCCACCACCGGGGGGAGCTCCTACAATGAGCAGTTCTTC. This sequence encodes CATTGGSSYNEQFF.

Concerning this clone itself: Other DNA sequences in this specimen translate into the identical CDR3. The chain joins TRBV28 to TRBJ1-5; a weak D match, TRBD1 (5 bases). Trimming removed 0 bases from V and 0 bases from J, with 9 bases in between. The CDR3 consists of 16 residues. Germline V gene data show CDR1 as MDHEN and CDR2 as SYDVKM. This CDR3 is CASSLWTVNSNQPQHF. The CDR3 coding sequence is TGTGCCAGCAGTTTATGGACAGTAAATAGCAATCAGCCCCAGCATTTT.

As DNA, the CDR3 is TGTGCCAGCAGACCCGGACTAGCGGTGACCCAAGAGACCCAGTACTTC. It is translated as CASRPGLAVTQETQYF. The rearrangement joins TRBV7-3 to TRBJ2-5; the match to TRBD2 covers 10 bases. The CDR3 runs 16 residues. The V and J ends lost 6 bases and 1 base, in that order; junction bases with no gene match: 8. Germline CDR1 is SGHTA and CDR2 is FQGTGA.

This clone was counted once. V and J are TRBV19 and TRBJ1-1, with D perhaps TRBD1 (5 bases). This CDR3 contains 13 residues. Trimming took 6 bases from V and 1 from J, leaving 9 bases between them. The germline V gene encodes CDR1 LNHDA and CDR2 SQIVND (reference sequence). CDR3 sequence reads: CASRQGQNTEAFF. CDR3 coding DNA: TGTGCCAGTAGACAAGGACAGAACACTGAAGCTTTCTTT.

The rearrangement uses TRBV29-1 and TRBJ1-2; the D gene is possibly TRBD1 (5 bases). This CDR3 is 13 amino acids long. V dropped 1 base and J dropped 7 bases, with 13 bases sitting between them. CDR1 is SQVTM and CDR2 is ANQGSEA in the germline V gene. The CDR3 nucleotides read TGCAGCGTTGAAGCGGGGGAGGTTTTTGGCTACACCTTC. Protein sequence: CSVEAGEVFGYTF.

V gene TRBV18 combines with J gene TRBJ2-2; TRBD2 agrees at 7 bases. Trimming cost V 3 bases and J 3 bases; bases outside gene matches: 4. Germline CDR1 is KGHSH and CDR2 is LQKENI. CDR3 length: 15 residues. This chain's CDR3 is CASSPASGDTGELFF. The CDR3 region has the DNA TGTGCCAGCTCACCTGCTAGCGGAGACACCGGGGAGCTGTTTTTT. Supplemented by reference TRBV18 and TRBJ2-2, the full variable domain reads NAGVMQNPRHLVRRRGQEARLRCSPMKGHSHVYWYRQLPEEGLKFMVYLQKENIIDESGMPKERFSAEFPKEGPSILRIQQVVRGDSAAYFCASSPASGDTGELFFGEGSRLTVL.

The chain is built from TRBV2 and TRBJ2-1, with 8 positions matching TRBD2. Germline lookup yields CDR1 SNHLY and CDR2 FYNNEI. The CDR3 runs to 16 residues. V gave up 4 bases and J gave up 2 bases; unmatched junction bases: 7. The CDR3 DNA reads TGTGCCAGCAGTGCGCTAGCGGGCCTTACCTACAATGAGCAGTTCTTC. It specifies CASSALAGLTYNEQFF.

CDR3: CASSQNRNTEAFF. Written as DNA, the CDR3 is TGTGCCAGCAGCCAAAACAGGAACACTGAAGCTTTCTTT. The chain recombines TRBV14 with TRBJ1-1; D is unclear. V was cut by 2 bases and J by 1 base, with 5 bases left in between. CDR1 is SGHDN and CDR2 is FVKESK in the germline V gene. The CDR3 is 13 amino acids.

The chain is built from TRBV24-1 and TRBJ2-1, with TRBD2 matching over 14 bases. The CDR3 is made up of 15 amino acids. Germline trimming cut 9 bases from V and 4 bases from J; bases unmatched to any gene: 4. Germline CDR1 is KGHDR and CDR2 is SFDVKD. CDR3 amino acids: CATGGTSGSYNEQFF. CDR3 coding DNA: TGTGCCACCGGCGGGACTAGCGGGAGTTACAATGAGCAGTTCTTC.

The chain has TRBV5-4 and TRBJ2-7; D is possibly TRBD1 (6 bases). This CDR3 comprises 19 residues. In germline, CDR1 is SGHNT, CDR2 YYREEE (reference sequence). Trimming took 4 bases from V and 2 from J, leaving 28 bases between them. The CDR3, as DNA: TGTGCCAGCAGCCCAAAGGGGACACCCTACGCAGGGGCCACCTACGAGCAGTACTTC. Its protein is CASSPKGTPYAGATYEQYF.